What follows describes a single T cell receptor (beta chain). In this sample, this clonotype turned up many times. Its cognate antigen has yet to be identified. No much larger clone is present one base from it, and per-base qualities are unavailable. The data are from a study of molecular identifiers for immune sequencing clone quantification (dated by TCRdb to the late 2010s). About the study as a whole: In a replicate experiment, RNA from about 19,000 or 110,000 naive CD8 T cells was split into five aliquots, four of which were sequenced. This methods study benchmarked molecular-identifier clustering-based TCR repertoire sequencing (MIDCIRS) and TCR RNA copy counting, using CD8 T cells to do so.

Study-level results and caveats: The naive libraries included spiked-in Jurkat TCR RNA (approximately 11 copies' worth), and this RNA is not part of the donor repertoire. In CMV-specific effector cells, clones with more than 20 RNA copies accounted for over 99% of molecules, whereas in naive cells such clones accounted for under 1%. When barcode sub-clustering was not used, chimeric consensus sequences inflated TCR diversity, with chimeras reaching as high as 47%. About three recovered TCR RNA copies per cell were obtained by modeling, versus 9 to 10 by digital PCR, implying a capture efficiency of 30% to 35%. Spiked-in Jurkat TCR RNA equal to a single cell's worth was reported to be detectable even within one million naive CD8 T cells. Identical TCR molecules sharing a barcode could cause highly expanded clone sizes to be underestimated.

Naive CD8 T cell libraries were made from around 18,000 to 910,000 sorted cells using 10%, 30% or 50% of purified RNA. On a BD FACSAria II, naive CD8 T cells were FACS-sorted as CD8+CD4-CCR7+CD45RA+ and collected into RLT Plus buffer. To test detection sensitivity, Jurkat RNA equivalent to approximately nine TCR copies was spiked into samples of roughly 18,000-1,000,000 naive CD8 T cells. Enrichment of CD8 T cells was done with RosetteSep CD8+ T Cell Enrichment Cocktail plus Ficoll-Paque, and ACK red cell lysis came afterward. Library preparation was by PCR. Sequencing instrument: NextSeq 500. Bulk TCR libraries were generated as previously described, with the TCR primers listed in Table S5 used. Purification of total RNA was performed with the Qiagen AllPrep DNA/RNA kit. Before any analysis, reads coming from multiple sequencing runs of the same library were combined into one pool. In the original analysis: Reads were retained only if the reads had an exact TCR constant sequence, and the retained reads were trimmed to 150 nt and grouped according to their 12-nt molecular barcodes. Reads within each barcode group were sub-clustered using a 15% Levenshtein threshold, and quality-weighted consensus sequences were constructed for each RNA molecule. Non-functional sequences were filtered out, along with any lower-count sequence sitting one edit away from another sequence. Barcode sub-clusters with fewer than 20% of the maximum read count were removed, based on fitting two negative binomial distributions. TCRdb reworked the public reads: Q25 trimming with fastp, MiXCR clone assembly, productive beta chains retained. Rows are unified per CDR3 protein, each entry keeping the most common DNA and genes. These V and J calls rely on TCRdb rather than the paper's analysis. The sample yields 300,000 to 400,000 distinct CDR3 sequences; 24% were counted once. The ten largest account for 0.65% to 0.75% of the sample.

The material sequenced was naive CD8+ T cells from blood, with Jurkat cell RNA spiked in. Read against the paper, the sample's cell subset or site label means: FACS-sorted CD8+CD4-CCR7+CD45RA+ naive T cells. The TCR sequence derives from a human donor in good health. Some libraries in this study had Jurkat cell RNA spiked in.

In nucleotide form, the sequence is TGTGCCAGCAGCGTGGACCGCGGACAAGATACGCAGTATTTT. Its translation is CASSVDRGQDTQYF. The sequence joins TRBV9 to TRBJ2-3, and possibly TRBD1, on 5 matching bases. Relative to germline, V is 2 bases shorter and J is 5 bases shorter, with 12 bases between their ends. The CDR3 numbers 14 residues from cysteine through phenylalanine. The kept DNA is CDR3 alone, 42 bases in frame from the first base. For CDR1 and CDR2, the germline V gene lists SGDLS and YYNGEE.